Sequencing of this T cell receptor (beta chain) was carried out in a study of T-cell memory formation after mild COVID-19. The CDR3 has 13 amino acids. Trimming took off 1 base at V and 3 bases at J, with 6 bases between the two ends. From germline, CDR1 is SGHVS and CDR2 FQNEAQ. TCRdb reanalysed the 5' RACE reads using MiXCR and keeps one entry per CDR3 protein. The table has around 250,000 distinct CDR3 sequences, around 17% seen once; the top ten hold 20% to 25%. Source material: PBMCs or a T cell subset sorted from them (not recorded which). The receptor was isolated from a man aged 18 to 35 who had mild COVID-19 (a few samples of this study predate the infection). Cell type and time point are not known. The J gene is TRBJ1-1, the V gene TRBV7-8; D is undetermined. The DNA of the CDR3 is TGTGCCAGCAGCTTAGACCGGTACACTGAAGCTTTCTTT. Translating gives CASSLDRYTEAFF.